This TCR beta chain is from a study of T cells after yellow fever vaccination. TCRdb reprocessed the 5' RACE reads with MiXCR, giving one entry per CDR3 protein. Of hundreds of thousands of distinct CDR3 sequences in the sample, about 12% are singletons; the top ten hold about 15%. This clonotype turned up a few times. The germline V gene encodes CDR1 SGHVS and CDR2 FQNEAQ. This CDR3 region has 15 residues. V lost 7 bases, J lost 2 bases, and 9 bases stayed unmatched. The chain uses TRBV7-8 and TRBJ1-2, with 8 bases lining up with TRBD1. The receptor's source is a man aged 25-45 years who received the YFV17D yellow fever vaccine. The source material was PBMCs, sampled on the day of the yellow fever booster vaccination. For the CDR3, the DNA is TGTGCCAGCACCGTTCACAGGGGGAAGAACTATGGCTACACCTTC. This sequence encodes CASTVHRGKNYGYTF.